Shown below are 21 T cell receptor beta chains from a single sample sequenced in a study of T cell responses to AZD1222 COVID-19 vaccine. Repertoires were generated with immunoSEQ multiplex PCR, while TCRdb's copy carries only in-frame clones and drops some. The repertoire holds 140,000 to 150,000 clones, approximately 90% seen once, with around 1.5% in the top ten. Sequencing used peripheral blood, obtained 28 days after the second AZD1222 dose. The origin of the receptors is an adult who received the AZD1222 COVID-19 vaccine.

The chain combines TRBV27 with TRBJ1-6; 11 nucleotides align to TRBD1. Germline values: CDR1 MNHEY, CDR2 SMNVEV (reference sequence). Trimming at V came to 2 bases and at J to 10 bases, leaving 4 bases not matched to a gene. This CDR3 is built from 15 residues. The CDR3 coding sequence is TGTGCCAGCAGTTTAGGACAGGGGGCTGGATCACCCCTCCACTTT. This codes for CASSLGQGAGSPLHF.

The V gene is TRBV27, the J gene TRBJ1-1, with 8 bases that match TRBD1. The CDR3 totals 14 residues. CDR1 is MNHEY, CDR2 SMNVEV, per germline (reference sequence). Losses at the gene ends were 3 bases for V and 5 bases for J; bases not matched to a gene: 5. The chain's CDR3 is CASSLQGARTEAFF. CDR3 nucleotide sequence: TGTGCCAGCAGTTTGCAGGGGGCGCGAACTGAAGCTTTCTTT.

The chain carries TRBV18 and TRBJ2-7; no clear D. V was shortened by 1 base and J by 0 bases, with 16 bases between the two germline ends. The germline V gene has CDR1 KGHSH and CDR2 LQKENI. The CDR3 extends over 17 amino acids. In DNA form, the CDR3 reads TGTGCCAGCTCACCACGGCTGCTGAGAGAGAGCTCCTACGAGCAGTACTTC. This translates into CASSPRLLRESSYEQYF.

This chain uses TRBV14 with TRBJ1-2; D gene ambiguous. Germline loops: CDR1 SGHDN, CDR2 FVKESK. The CDR3 is 13 amino acids. Trimming cost V 3 bases and J 2 bases, with 7 bases left between them. CDR3 amino acids: CASSQQGNYGYTF. The CDR3, as DNA: TGTGCCAGCAGCCAGCAAGGCAACTATGGCTACACCTTC. The full variable domain, in which reference TRBV14 and TRBJ1-2 provide the parts outside the CDR3, is EAGVTQFPSHSVIEKGQTVTLRCDPISGHDNLYWYRRVMGKEIKFLLHFVKESKQDESGMPNNRFLAERTGGTYSTLKVQPAELEDSGVYFCASSQQGNYGYTFGSGTRLTVV.

This chain links TRBV2 with TRBJ2-7, with TRBD1 matching 7 bases. Germline trimming cut 7 bases from V and 5 bases from J; bases unmatched to any gene: 8. Germline values: CDR1 SNHLY, CDR2 FYNNEI. The CDR3 has 13 amino acids. The CDR3 loop is CASTDRVGDEQYF. In DNA form, the CDR3 reads TGTGCCAGCACCGACAGGGTGGGGGACGAGCAGTACTTC. The entire variable domain, with the rest obtained from reference TRBV2 and TRBJ2-7, is as follows: EPEVTQTPSHQVTQMGQEVILRCVPISNHLYFYWYRQILGQKVEFLVSFYNNEISEKSEIFDDQFSVERPDGSNFTLKIRSTKLEDSAMYFCASTDRVGDEQYFGPGTRLTVT.

The rearrangement uses TRBV7-2 and TRBJ1-5, with D maybe TRBD1 (5 bases). Trimming cost V 1 base and J 7 bases, with 17 bases left between them. This CDR3 is built from 16 residues. CDR1 and CDR2 from the germline V gene are SGHTA and FQGNSA. In DNA form, the CDR3 reads TGTGCCAGCAGCTTAGAGGCAGGGAGGGGAAAACAGCCCCAGCATTTT. Translating it yields CASSLEAGRGKQPQHF.

This rearrangement joins TRBV6-1 to TRBJ2-7; 7 bases agree with TRBD2. V shed 4 bases, J shed 1 base, and the junction held 10 bases outside the gene matches. The CDR3 has 16 residues. Germline V gene data show CDR1 as MNHNS and CDR2 as SASEGT. The CDR3 reads CASSGLAEVRSYEQYF. The DNA of the CDR3 is TGTGCCAGCAGTGGTCTAGCGGAAGTGAGATCCTACGAGCAGTACTTC.

V gene TRBV14 combines with J gene TRBJ1-1, with no clear D. V was trimmed by 5 bases and J by 4 bases, leaving 14 bases between them. The germline V gene has CDR1 SGHDN and CDR2 FVKESK. CDR3 length: 14 amino acids. CDR3 amino acids: CASSLTTGGTEAFF. CDR3 nucleotide sequence: TGTGCCAGCAGCTTAACAACCGGTGGCACTGAAGCTTTCTTT.

The V and J genes are TRBV14 and TRBJ2-3, with 14 positions matching TRBD2. CDR3 length: 17 residues. Germline CDR1 SGHDN, CDR2 FVKESK. J gave up 2 bases and V 4 bases, and 5 bases lay outside the gene matches. The CDR3 here is CASSPGTSGSITDTQYF. CDR3 nucleotide sequence: TGTGCCAGCAGCCCTGGGACTAGCGGGAGTATCACAGATACGCAGTATTTT.

This chain joins TRBV4-1 and TRBJ2-2; 10 nucleotides agree with TRBD1. The CDR3 consists of 16 residues. Trimming at V came to 2 bases and at J to 6 bases, leaving 6 bases not matched to a gene. The germline V gene encodes CDR1 MGHRA and CDR2 YSYEKL. The DNA of the CDR3 is TGCGCCAGCAGCCAACCGTTGGGACAGGGGCCCGGGGAGCTGTTTTTT. The encoded protein is CASSQPLGQGPGELFF.

The rearrangement uses TRBV6-1 and TRBJ1-5; maybe TRBD1 (5 bases). Germline CDR1 is MNHNS and CDR2 is SASEGT. V gave up 1 base and J gave up 2 bases, with 15 bases separating them. The CDR3 is made up of 17 amino acids. The CDR3 reads CASSEEGRPPGNQPQHF. For the CDR3, the DNA is TGTGCCAGCAGTGAAGAGGGACGGCCTCCGGGCAATCAGCCCCAGCATTTT.

The chain employs TRBV7-2 and TRBJ2-7; D is ambiguous. This CDR3 is 13 amino acids long. Germline-derived CDR1 and CDR2 are SGHTA and FQGNSA. Trimming pared 0 bases from V and 4 bases from J, leaving 7 bases between. CDR3 DNA sequence: TGTGCCAGCAGCTTAGCGCTAGAATACGAGCAGTACTTC. Translation: CASSLALEYEQYF.

This clone was found a few times. The chain employs TRBV6-4 and TRBJ2-1; TRBD2 might be the D (6 bases). The CDR3 is 14 amino acids. Germline values: CDR1 MRHNA, CDR2 SNTAGT. Trimming stripped 2 bases from V and 4 bases from J, with 9 bases between. For the CDR3, the DNA is TGTGCCAGCAGTGACGGAGGGTTATACAATGAGCAGTTCTTC. Its translation is CASSDGGLYNEQFF.

The J gene is TRBJ1-2, the V gene TRBV11-2; D is unresolved. V lost 1 base to trimming and J lost 8 bases, with 5 bases between them. The CDR3 has 11 amino acids. In germline, CDR1 is SGHAT, CDR2 FQNNGV. The CDR3 DNA reads as TGTGCCAGCAGCTTAGGCGGCGGCTACACCTTC. Protein sequence: CASSLGGGYTF. The complete variable domain, with remaining parts taken from reference TRBV11-2 and TRBJ1-2, reads EAGVAQSPRYKIIEKRQSVAFWCNPISGHATLYWYQQILGQGPKLLIQFQNNGVVDDSQLPKDRFSAERLKGVDSTLKIQPAKLEDSAVYLCASSLGGGYTFGSGTRLTVV.

This clone was recorded only once. The chain has TRBV25-1 and TRBJ1-4; D not resolved. Germline V lookup: CDR1 MGHDK, CDR2 SYGVNS. This CDR3 is 14 amino acids long. V lost 7 bases, J lost 0 bases, and 9 bases lay in between. The CDR3 bases are TGTGCCAGCACCCGGGCCGCAACTAATGAAAAACTGTTTTTT. Translated, it gives CASTRAATNEKLFF.

The chain employs TRBV7-2 and TRBJ1-1; D gene uncertain. The CDR3 length is 13 residues. With 6 bases removed from V and 2 bases from J, the gap between germline ends came to 10 bases. Germline assignment: CDR1 SGHTA and CDR2 FQGNSA. This CDR3 reads CASRRASNTEAFF. The CDR3 coding sequence is TGTGCCAGCAGGCGGGCAAGCAACACTGAAGCTTTCTTT. Looking up the rest from reference TRBV7-2 and TRBJ1-1 gives the full variable domain: GAGVSQSPSNKVTEKGKDVELRCDPISGHTALYWYRQSLGQGLEFLIYFQGNSAPDKSGLPSDRFSAERTGGSVSTLTIQRTQQEDSAVYLCASRRASNTEAFFGQGTRLTVV.

The chain combines TRBV7-3 with TRBJ1-2, with 8 bases that match TRBD1. V lost 5 bases and J lost 8; bases outside the gene matches: 10. The CDR3 runs 14 residues. Germline loops: CDR1 SGHTA, CDR2 FQGTGA. The CDR3 DNA reads as TGTGCCAGCAGCCCTACAGGGGGACTGGACGGCTACACCTTC. This sequence encodes CASSPTGGLDGYTF.

J is TRBJ1-2 and V is TRBV12-3 or TRBV12-4; D remains unclear. This CDR3 contains 12 residues. Trimming cost V 6 bases and J 5 bases, with 10 bases left between them. As DNA, the CDR3 is TGTGCCAGCAGACCCCGGGAGTATGGCTACACCTTC. Protein product: CASRPREYGYTF.

The CDR3 DNA sequence: TGTGCCAGCAGCCAAGGGGGGCTAGATTCACCCCTCCACTTT. Translated, it gives CASSQGGLDSPLHF. The chain carries TRBV14 and TRBJ1-6; maybe TRBD1 (6 bases). Germline CDR1 reads SGHDN; CDR2 reads FVKESK. The CDR3 runs 14 residues. V was shortened by 1 base and J by 8 bases, with 9 bases between the two germline ends.

The chain recombines TRBV19 with TRBJ2-7; D unclear. The germline gives CDR1 LNHDA, CDR2 SQIVND (reference sequence). V was cut by 5 bases and J by 5 bases, with 13 bases left in between. This CDR3 spans 13 amino acids. The CDR3, as DNA: TGTGCCAGTAGTCCCGTGGACGAGGACGAGCAGTACTTC. Its protein is CASSPVDEDEQYF.

The chain uses TRBV5-8 and TRBJ2-2, with D maybe TRBD2 (6 bases). Trimming took off 2 bases at V and 5 bases at J, with 16 bases between the two ends. Germline loops: CDR1 SGHTS, CDR2 YDEGEE. This CDR3 has 16 residues. DNA for the CDR3: TGTGCCAGCAGCTTTGAGGGAGGTGGATGGACCGGGGAGCTGTTTTTT. This translates into CASSFEGGGWTGELFF.